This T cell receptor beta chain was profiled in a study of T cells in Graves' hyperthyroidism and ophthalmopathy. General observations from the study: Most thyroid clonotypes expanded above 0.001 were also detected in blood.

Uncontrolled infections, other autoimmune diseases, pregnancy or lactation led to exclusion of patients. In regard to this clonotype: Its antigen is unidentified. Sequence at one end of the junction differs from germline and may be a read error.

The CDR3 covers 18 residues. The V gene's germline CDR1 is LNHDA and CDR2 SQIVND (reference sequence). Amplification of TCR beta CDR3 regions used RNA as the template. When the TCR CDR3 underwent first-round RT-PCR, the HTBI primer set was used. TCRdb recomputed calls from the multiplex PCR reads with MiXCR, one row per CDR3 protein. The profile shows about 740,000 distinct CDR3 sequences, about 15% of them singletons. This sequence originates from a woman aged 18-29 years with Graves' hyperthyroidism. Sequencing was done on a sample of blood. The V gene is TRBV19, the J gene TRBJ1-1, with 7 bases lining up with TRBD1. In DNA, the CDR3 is TGTGCCGGTAGTATAAGATATCGGCGGGACAGAACGAACACTGAAGCTTTCTTT. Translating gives CAGSIRYRRDRTNTEAFF. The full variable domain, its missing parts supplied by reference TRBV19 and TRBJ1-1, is DGGITQSPKYLFRKEGQNVTLSCEQNLNHDAMYWYRQDPGQGLRLIYYSQIVNDFQKGDIAEGYSVSREKKESFPLTVTSAQKNPTAFYLCAGSIRYRRDRTNTEAFFGQGTRLTVV.